This T cell receptor beta chain was captured by sequencing in a study of blood T cell repertoires in COVID-19. Study as a whole: Whether acute or convalescent, the COVID-19 samples came from the United States, Italy and Spain.

In the original analysis: It was from reference gene primer amplification that nucleated cell counts were estimated. The repertoire was sequenced with immunoSEQ multiplex PCR; TCRdb's copy has only in-frame clones and lacks some. V and J calls and clone size are as listed in that table; D and trimming were resolved from the DNA. Among about 110,000 clones listed, less than 85% were seen once. CDR1 is MNHEY and CDR2 is SVGEGT in the germline V gene. The CDR3 length is 16 residues. The V end lost 0 bases, the J end lost 0 bases, and 11 bases lay between the germline ends. This clone was found a few times.

The chain links TRBV6-2 or TRBV6-3 to TRBJ1-1; TRBD1 might be the D (6 bases). The origin of this receptor is a human donor with acute or convalescent COVID-19. The donor label of this sample is uncertain. Sequencing was carried out using peripheral blood. The CDR3 region is CASSYSGARMNTEAFF. The DNA for the CDR3 is TGTGCCAGCAGTTACTCGGGGGCCCGGATGAACACTGAAGCTTTCTTT.